This is a list of T cell receptor beta chains from one sample in a study of neurological immune-mediated disorders. TCRdb re-called the 5' RACE reads with MiXCR, one entry per CDR3 protein. The sample includes tens of thousands of distinct CDR3 sequences, 1.9% of them seen just once. Source material: PBMCs. The receptors originated from a woman in her thirties or forties with multiple sclerosis. CDR3s include the opening cysteine and the closing phenylalanine or tryptophan. The order of the fields is CDR3 length, V gene, J gene, CDR3 protein.

13,TRBV3-1,TRBJ2-7,CASSQSPRGEQYF
21,TRBV5-1,TRBJ2-3,CASSLPGTRFPVGASTDTQYF
15,TRBV2,TRBJ2-1,CASSEELAGTNEQFF
17,TRBV5-1,TRBJ1-1,CASSLRTVGAMNTEAFF
13,TRBV7-2,TRBJ1-1,CASSFGGNTEAFF
15,TRBV20-1,TRBJ1-3,CSVGQRTISGNTIYF
16,TRBV20-1,TRBJ2-1,CSARDVRGGYYNEQFF
15,TRBV15,TRBJ1-5,CATSRERIPNQPQHF
15,TRBV20-1,TRBJ1-2,CSARDSGGRNYGYTF
15,TRBV27,TRBJ1-6,CASSLWPVSGSPLHF
13,TRBV7-9,TRBJ1-6,CASSLRDGAPLHF
16,TRBV5-1,TRBJ1-1,CASSLKPTALYTEAFF
14,TRBV29-1,TRBJ2-5,CSVCRDRDQETQYF
16,TRBV5-1,TRBJ2-7,CASSSSSWGQGVEQYF
12,TRBV6-5,TRBJ2-5,CASSSRQETQYF
15,TRBV4-1,TRBJ1-1,CASSQPLAGDPEAFF
13,TRBV4-1,TRBJ2-3,CASSPGTSSRQYF
14,TRBV7-9,TRBJ2-7,CASSFAIDSVEQYF
15,TRBV5-1,TRBJ2-7,CASSLKQGSSYEQYF
14,TRBV29-1,TRBJ1-3,CSVAIGQTGNTIYF
15,TRBV7-2,TRBJ1-5,CASSPRLLSNQPQHF
15,TRBV7-3,TRBJ2-1,CASSSTLATYNEQFF
12,TRBV12-3/TRBV12-4,TRBJ1-2,CASSLGQADYTF
14,TRBV2,TRBJ1-1,CASSFDRSNTEAFF
15,TRBV5-1,TRBJ1-5,CASSAAGRSNQPQHF